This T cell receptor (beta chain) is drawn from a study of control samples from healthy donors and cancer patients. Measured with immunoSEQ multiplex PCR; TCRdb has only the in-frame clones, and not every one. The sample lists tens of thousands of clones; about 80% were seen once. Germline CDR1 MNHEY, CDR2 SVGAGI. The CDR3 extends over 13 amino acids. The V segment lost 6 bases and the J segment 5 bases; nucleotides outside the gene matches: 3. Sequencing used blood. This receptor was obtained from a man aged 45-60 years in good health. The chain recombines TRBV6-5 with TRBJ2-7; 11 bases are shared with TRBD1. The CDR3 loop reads CASRGQGVNEQYF. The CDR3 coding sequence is TGTGCCAGCAGGGGACAGGGGGTCAACGAGCAGTACTTC.